These 15 T cell receptor beta chains share one sample of origin, sequenced in a study of cytomegalovirus exposure and HLA in healthy donors. The PCR made use of 60 Vbeta and 13 Jbeta primers. The assay was immunoSEQ multiplex PCR, and TCRdb's table has in-frame clones only and misses some. The repertoire consists of about 140,000 clones, with 70% to 85% occurring once and the leading ten covering approximately 1.5%. The sequencing input was PBMCs. The receptors shown here come from a man aged 30-40 years in good health and CMV-seropositive.

The chain recombines TRBV11-3 with TRBJ2-7; the D gene is possibly TRBD1 (6 bases). The V gene lost 7 bases and the J gene lost 4 bases, with 14 bases spanning the gap. Germline CDR1 is SGHNT and CDR2 is YENEEA. This CDR3 has 13 amino acids. The DNA of the CDR3 is TGTGCCAGCAAAACAGGGTTTTGTTACGAGCAGTACTTC. This codes for CASKTGFCYEQYF.

A few counts support this clone. The gene calls are TRBV28 and TRBJ1-3; maybe TRBD1 (5 bases). The V end lost 10 bases, the J end lost 4 bases, and 17 bases lay between the germline ends. This CDR3 comprises 14 residues. In germline, CDR1 is MDHEN, CDR2 SYDVKM. The DNA for the CDR3 is TGTGCCACCTCAGAAGGGGCGCGAGGAAACACCATATATTTT. This encodes CATSEGARGNTIYF.

The rearrangement joins TRBV11-2 to TRBJ1-1; D remains unclear. Trimming shortened V by 1 base and J by 2 bases, and 11 bases separated the two germline ends. The CDR3 has 15 residues. Germline values: CDR1 SGHAT, CDR2 FQNNGV. The CDR3: CASSLVPGLNTEAFF. In DNA form, the CDR3 reads TGTGCCAGCAGCTTAGTTCCGGGATTAAACACTGAAGCTTTCTTT. Using reference TRBV11-2 and TRBJ1-1 for the parts outside the CDR3, the full variable domain is EAGVAQSPRYKIIEKRQSVAFWCNPISGHATLYWYQQILGQGPKLLIQFQNNGVVDDSQLPKDRFSAERLKGVDSTLKIQPAKLEDSAVYLCASSLVPGLNTEAFFGQGTRLTVV.

With respect to this clone: At one end, the junction sequence differs from germline, possibly due to a read error. The V and J genes are TRBV5-4 and TRBJ2-2; 8 bases match TRBD1. This CDR3 contains 16 residues. The germline V gene has CDR1 SGHNT and CDR2 YYREEE (reference sequence). CDR3 loop: CASTLYRGTTTGELFF. For the CDR3, the DNA is TGTGCCAGCACCTTGTACAGGGGGACGACCACCGGGGAGCTGTTTTTT.

V gene TRBV27 combines with J gene TRBJ2-2; D is possibly TRBD2 (5 bases). This CDR3 has 14 residues. CDR1 and CDR2 (germline): MNHEY, SMNVEV (reference sequence). Trimming removed 8 bases from V and 6 bases from J, with 16 bases in between. CDR3 in amino acids: CASLPYFGAGELFF. In nucleotides, the CDR3 is TGTGCCAGCCTCCCGTACTTCGGGGCCGGGGAGCTGTTTTTT.

The V call is TRBV11-3, the J call TRBJ2-7; 7 nucleotides align to TRBD1. The CDR3 sequence is 13 residues long. The V gene end was trimmed by 9 bases and the J gene end by 4 bases; junction bases not matched to a gene: 9. Germline V gene sequence: CDR1 SGHNT, CDR2 YENEEA. CDR3 region: CASNGTDDYEQYF. The CDR3 DNA follows: TGTGCCAGTAACGGGACAGACGATTACGAGCAGTACTTC.

The genes are TRBV6-1 and TRBJ2-1; D remains ambiguous. The germline V and J ends were trimmed by 6 bases and 0 bases, with 9 bases remaining between them. From germline, CDR1 is MNHNS and CDR2 SASEGT. The CDR3 extends over 14 amino acids. CDR3 nucleotide sequence: TGTGCCAGCAGGGTCCCTAGCTCCTACAATGAGCAGTTCTTC. This translates into CASRVPSSYNEQFF.

The genes are TRBV6-5 and TRBJ2-5; D is perhaps TRBD2 (6 bases). The germline V and J ends were trimmed by 7 bases and 9 bases, with 15 bases remaining between them. The CDR3 has 12 residues. The germline CDR1 and CDR2 sequences are MNHEY and SVGAGI. CDR3 protein: CASMAEGGPQYF. Here the CDR3 DNA reads TGTGCCAGCATGGCGGAGGGAGGCCCCCAGTACTTC.

This sequence joins TRBV5-1 and TRBJ2-7, with 10 bases aligning to TRBD2. TRBJ2-5 matches the DNA end more closely, so the J call is doubtful. The germline CDR1 and CDR2 sequences are SGHRS and YFSETQ. CDR3 length: 15 amino acids. CDR3 sequence reads: CASSLLAGQGETQYF. The CDR3 DNA reads TGCGCCAGCAGCTTACTAGCGGGGCAGGGAGAGACCCAGTACTTC.

The chain links TRBV9 to TRBJ2-2; D not certain. The CDR3 contains 14 residues. The germline CDR1 and CDR2 sequences are SGDLS and YYNGEE. Trimming stripped 4 bases from V and 2 bases from J, with 9 bases between. This chain's CDR3 is CASSRLRNTGELFF. Written as DNA, the CDR3 is TGTGCCAGCAGCCGCCTGAGAAACACCGGGGAGCTGTTTTTT.

The V gene is TRBV2, the J gene TRBJ2-7; perhaps TRBD2 as D (6 bases). V was clipped by 7 bases and J by 2 bases, with 15 bases between them. The CDR3 spans 14 residues. Germline CDR1 reads SNHLY; CDR2 reads FYNNEI. Here the CDR3 reads CASTADYSAYEQYF. CDR3 bases: TGTGCCAGCACCGCGGACTATTCCGCCTACGAGCAGTACTTC.

The V call is TRBV9, the J call TRBJ1-1, with 7 bases fitting TRBD1. The CDR3 totals 13 residues. Losses at the gene ends were 0 bases for V and 4 bases for J; bases not matched to a gene: 0. Germline values: CDR1 SGDLS, CDR2 YYNGEE. CDR3 region: CASSVGTGTEAFF. Written as DNA, the CDR3 is TGTGCCAGCAGCGTAGGGACAGGCACTGAAGCTTTCTTT.

The genes are TRBV29-1 and TRBJ1-2; 11 nucleotides match TRBD1. Germline trimming cut 7 bases from V and 2 bases from J; bases unmatched to any gene: 12. In germline, CDR1 is SQVTM, CDR2 ANQGSEA. The CDR3 has 16 residues. The chain's CDR3 is CSDVSRDRGTNYGYTF. The CDR3 bases are TGCAGCGACGTAAGCCGGGACAGGGGGACCAACTATGGCTACACCTTC.

This chain joins TRBV30 and TRBJ1-4; 8 bases map to TRBD1. V shed 1 base, J shed 6 bases, and the junction held 4 bases outside the gene matches. Germline V lookup: CDR1 GTSNPN, CDR2 SVGIG (reference sequence). The length of the CDR3 is 14 residues. This CDR3 is CAWSGTGLDEKLFF. CDR3 in DNA: TGTGCCTGGAGTGGGACAGGGTTAGATGAAAAACTGTTTTTT.

The chain joins TRBV4-2 to TRBJ2-4; 8 bases line up with TRBD2. In germline, CDR1 is LGHNA, CDR2 YNFKEQ. Trimming took 4 bases from V and 8 from J; bases not matched to a gene: 1. The CDR3 is made up of 12 amino acids. In DNA, the CDR3 is TGTGCCAGCAGCCCGGGAGGGGACATTCAGTACTTC. It specifies CASSPGGDIQYF.